These 5 T cell receptor beta chains originate from one sample sequenced in a study of cytomegalovirus exposure and HLA in healthy donors. The primer mix had 60 Vbeta and 13 Jbeta primers. Assay: immunoSEQ multiplex PCR; the TCRdb copy retains only in-frame clones and omits some. The table includes about 93,000 clones, about 80% detected once. Sequenced material: PBMCs. The receptors originated from a man aged 30 to 39 in good health and CMV-seronegative.

The V and J genes are TRBV19 and TRBJ2-1; 7 bases map to TRBD2. The junction had 8 bases not matched to a gene; V was cut back by 7 bases and J by 2 bases. The CDR3 has 15 residues. The V gene's germline CDR1 is LNHDA and CDR2 SQIVND (reference sequence). The chain's CDR3 is CASKTSSGTYNEQFF. In DNA, the CDR3 is TGTGCCAGTAAAACCTCTAGCGGAACCTACAATGAGCAGTTCTTC.

Turning to this clone: Other DNA variants within this sample encode the same CDR3. The chain combines TRBV5-1 with TRBJ2-3; D is unclear. The CDR3 has 12 amino acids. Trimming took 0 bases from V and 4 from J, leaving 3 bases between them. Germline loops: CDR1 SGHRS, CDR2 YFSETQ. The CDR3 sequence is CASSLAADTQYF. The CDR3 region has the DNA TGCGCCAGCAGCTTGGCCGCAGATACGCAGTATTTT.

This chain connects TRBV18 to TRBJ1-5; D remains unclear. Trimming pared 3 bases from V and 0 bases from J, leaving 6 bases between. The CDR3 totals 14 residues. Germline V gene sequence: CDR1 KGHSH, CDR2 LQKENI. The CDR3 bases are TGTGCCAGCTCACCCGGTTATAGCAATCAGCCCCAGCATTTT. Its protein is CASSPGYSNQPQHF.

This clone was observed a single time. The rearrangement joins TRBV6-1 to TRBJ1-2; TRBD1 might be the D (5 bases). Germline V gene lookup returns CDR1 MNHNS and CDR2 SASEGT. The CDR3 runs 15 residues. V was trimmed by 6 bases and J by 4 bases, leaving 18 bases between them. Here the CDR3 DNA reads TGTGCCAGCAGGGGGGAGGGTAACCTCCTCTATGGCTACACCTTC. This translates into CASRGEGNLLYGYTF.

The CDR3 DNA reads as TGCGCCAGCAGCCGTTACGGGACTAGCGCGCAAGAGACCCAGTACTTC. This codes for CASSRYGTSAQETQYF. This chain joins TRBV4-1 and TRBJ2-5; 10 bases are shared with TRBD2. Germline values: CDR1 MGHRA, CDR2 YSYEKL. V shed 4 bases, J shed 2 bases, and the junction held 7 bases outside the gene matches. This CDR3 contains 16 residues.